These T cell receptor beta chains were read from a single sample in a study of OX40 agonist ivuxolimab in advanced cancers. Using immunoSEQ multiplex PCR, the repertoire was profiled, and TCRdb retains in-frame clones only, with some absent. The sample lists about 43,000 clones, around 90% occurring once. The source material was CD4+ or CD8+ T cells sorted from blood, sampled in a trial of the OX40 agonist ivuxolimab. These receptors all stem from an adult with an advanced solid tumor such as melanoma, head and neck, liver or kidney cancer. Both conserved end residues are part of each CDR3. A D gene is named only where the DNA matches it firmly. Only some rows state a clone size, as once, few, many or a class for expanded clones.

CDR3aa: CASSPSELEYNEQFF; CDR3nt: TGTGCCAGCTCTCCCTCGGAATTGGAGTACAATGAGCAGTTCTTC; j_gene: TRBJ2-1; abundance: NA; v_gene: TRBV7-9; d_gene: NA
CDR3aa: CASSSRGVGFTEAFF; CDR3nt: TGTGCCAGCAGTTCTCGTGGGGTGGGGTTCACTGAAGCTTTCTTT; j_gene: TRBJ1-1; abundance: NA; v_gene: TRBV27; d_gene: NA
CDR3aa: CSVEGGGVGYGYTF; CDR3nt: TGCAGCGTTGAAGGGGGGGGCGTAGGTTATGGCTACACCTTC; j_gene: TRBJ1-2; abundance: NA; v_gene: TRBV29-1; d_gene: NA
CDR3aa: CASTRPGGVIGYGYTF; CDR3nt: TGTGCCAGCACCAGACCGGGGGGGGTGATCGGCTATGGCTACACCTTC; j_gene: TRBJ1-2; abundance: NA; v_gene: TRBV7-9; d_gene: NA
CDR3aa: CASSVGPSTYEQYF; CDR3nt: TGTGCCAGCAGTGTCGGGCCCTCAACCTACGAGCAGTACTTC; j_gene: TRBJ2-7; abundance: NA; v_gene: TRBV6-5; d_gene: NA
CDR3aa: CASSYQGATEAFF; CDR3nt: TGTGCCAGCAGTTACCAGGGGGCAACTGAAGCTTTCTTT; j_gene: TRBJ1-1; abundance: NA; v_gene: TRBV2; d_gene: TRBD1
CDR3aa: CASRAGTGGYEQYF; CDR3nt: TGTGCCAGCAGGGCCGGGACAGGAGGCTACGAGCAGTACTTC; j_gene: TRBJ2-7; abundance: NA; v_gene: TRBV2; d_gene: TRBD1
CDR3aa: CASSVETSGSNEQFF; CDR3nt: TGTGCCAGCAGCGTAGAGACTAGCGGGAGTAATGAGCAGTTCTTC; j_gene: TRBJ2-1; abundance: NA; v_gene: TRBV9; d_gene: TRBD2
CDR3aa: CATSRDIEGLGSGNTIYF; CDR3nt: TGTGCCACCAGCAGAGATATCGAGGGGCTAGGCTCTGGAAACACCATATATTTT; j_gene: TRBJ1-3; abundance: NA; v_gene: TRBV15; d_gene: NA
CDR3aa: CASSNGQGAVDEQFF; CDR3nt: TGCGCCAGCAGCAACGGACAGGGGGCTGTTGATGAGCAGTTCTTC; j_gene: TRBJ2-1; abundance: NA; v_gene: TRBV5-1; d_gene: TRBD1
CDR3aa: CASSPRPSTSGGSTDTQYF; CDR3nt: TGTGCCAGCAGCCCCAGGCCCTCGACTAGCGGGGGCAGCACAGATACGCAGTATTTT; j_gene: TRBJ2-3; abundance: NA; v_gene: TRBV7-9; d_gene: TRBD2
CDR3aa: CASSKQGSYGYTF; CDR3nt: TGTGCCAGCAGCAAACAGGGTTCCTATGGCTACACCTTC; j_gene: TRBJ1-2; abundance: NA; v_gene: TRBV7-8; d_gene: NA
CDR3aa: CASSQSGQGSTDTQYF; CDR3nt: TGCGCCAGCAGCCAAAGCGGACAGGGAAGCACAGATACGCAGTATTTT; j_gene: TRBJ2-3; abundance: NA; v_gene: TRBV4-1; d_gene: TRBD1
CDR3aa: CASSRPDSIYGYTF; CDR3nt: TGTGCCAGCAGCCGTCCCGACAGTATCTATGGCTACACCTTC; j_gene: TRBJ1-2; abundance: NA; v_gene: TRBV5-4; d_gene: NA
CDR3aa: CASSEGDKYEQYF; CDR3nt: TGTGCCAGCAGTGAAGGGGATAAATACGAGCAGTACTTC; j_gene: TRBJ2-7; abundance: few; v_gene: TRBV6-5; d_gene: NA
CDR3aa: CASSTSTSRKETQYF; CDR3nt: TGTGCCAGCAGCACCTCGACTAGCCGCAAAGAGACCCAGTACTTC; j_gene: TRBJ2-5; abundance: NA; v_gene: TRBV21-1; d_gene: NA
CDR3aa: CASSEAGHNQETQYF; CDR3nt: TGTGCCAGCAGTGAAGCGGGACACAACCAAGAGACCCAGTACTTC; j_gene: TRBJ2-5; abundance: once; v_gene: TRBV2; d_gene: NA
CDR3aa: CASSRGLAGGQEQFF; CDR3nt: TGTGCCAGCAGTAGGGGACTAGCGGGGGGGCAGGAGCAGTTCTTC; j_gene: TRBJ2-1; abundance: NA; v_gene: TRBV2; d_gene: TRBD2
CDR3aa: CASSLSGAGDYNEQFF; CDR3nt: TGTGCCAGCAGCTTGAGCGGGGCGGGTGACTACAATGAGCAGTTCTTC; j_gene: TRBJ2-1; abundance: NA; v_gene: TRBV5-6; d_gene: TRBD2
CDR3aa: CASSVEGATGELFF; CDR3nt: TGTGCCAGCAGCGTAGAAGGGGCCACCGGGGAGCTGTTTTTT; j_gene: TRBJ2-2; abundance: NA; v_gene: TRBV9; d_gene: NA
CDR3aa: CASSLEMANGELFF; CDR3nt: TGTGCCAGCAGCTTAGAAATGGCCAATGGGGAGCTGTTTTTT; j_gene: TRBJ2-2; abundance: NA; v_gene: TRBV7-3; d_gene: NA
CDR3aa: CASSHGMGIPSELFF; CDR3nt: TGTGCCAGCAGTCACGGGATGGGCATACCGTCGGAGCTGTTTTTT; j_gene: TRBJ2-2; abundance: NA; v_gene: TRBV28; d_gene: NA
CDR3aa: CASTSVGNNEQFF; CDR3nt: TGTGCCAGTACTTCCGTGGGAAACAATGAGCAGTTCTTC; j_gene: TRBJ2-1; abundance: NA; v_gene: TRBV19; d_gene: NA
CDR3aa: CASSMGGSSYEQYF; CDR3nt: TGTGCCAGTAGTATGGGGGGGTCGTCATACGAGCAGTACTTC; j_gene: TRBJ2-7; abundance: NA; v_gene: TRBV19; d_gene: TRBD2
CDR3aa: CASSPFDSTGELFF; CDR3nt: TGTGCCAGCAGCCCTTTCGACAGTACCGGGGAGCTGTTTTTT; j_gene: TRBJ2-2; abundance: few; v_gene: TRBV6-6; d_gene: NA
CDR3aa: CASSLIQGKPDYEQYF; CDR3nt: TGTGCCAGCAGTTTAATACAGGGGAAACCGGACTACGAGCAGTACTTC; j_gene: TRBJ2-7; abundance: NA; v_gene: TRBV6-6; d_gene: TRBD1
CDR3aa: CASSLDPDRVLYF; CDR3nt: TGTGCCAGCAGCTTAGATCCGGACAGGGTCCTCTACTTC; j_gene: TRBJ2-7; abundance: NA; v_gene: TRBV11-2; d_gene: TRBD1
CDR3aa: CASSPGGETQYF; CDR3nt: TGCGCCAGCAGCCCAGGGGGAGAGACCCAGTACTTC; j_gene: TRBJ2-5; abundance: NA; v_gene: TRBV4-1; d_gene: TRBD1
CDR3aa: CSARDRNTIYF; CDR3nt: TGCAGTGCTAGAGATCGAAACACCATATATTTT; j_gene: TRBJ1-3; abundance: NA; v_gene: TRBV20-1; d_gene: NA
CDR3aa: CASSLEGDTQYF; CDR3nt: TGTGCCAGCAGCTTGGAAGGTGATACGCAGTATTTT; j_gene: TRBJ2-3; abundance: NA; v_gene: TRBV5-6; d_gene: NA
CDR3aa: CASKDTNYGYTF; CDR3nt: TGTGCCAGCAAGGACACTAACTATGGCTACACCTTC; j_gene: TRBJ1-2; abundance: NA; v_gene: TRBV28; d_gene: NA